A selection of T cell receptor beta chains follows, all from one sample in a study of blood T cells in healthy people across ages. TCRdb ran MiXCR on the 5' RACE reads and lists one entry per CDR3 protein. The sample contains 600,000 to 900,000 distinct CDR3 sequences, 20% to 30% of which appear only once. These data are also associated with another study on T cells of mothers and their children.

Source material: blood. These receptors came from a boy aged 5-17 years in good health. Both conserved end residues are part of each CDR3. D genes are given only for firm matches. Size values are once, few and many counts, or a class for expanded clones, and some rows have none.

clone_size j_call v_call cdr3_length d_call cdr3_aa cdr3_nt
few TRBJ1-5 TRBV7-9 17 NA CASSLGEDPLGSQPQHF TGTGCCAGCAGCTTAGGGGAGGACCCATTGGGGAGTCAGCCCCAGCATTTT
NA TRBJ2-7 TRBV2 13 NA CASSEGGPMGPYF TGTGCCAGCAGTGAAGGGGGACCGATGGGACCGTACTTC
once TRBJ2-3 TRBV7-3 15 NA CASSPGPGGPDTQYF TGTGCCAGCAGCCCGGGGCCCGGGGGGCCAGATACGCAGTATTTT
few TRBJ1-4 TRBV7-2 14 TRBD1 CASSLGGSEGKLFF TGTGCCAGCAGCCTAGGGGGCTCTGAAGGAAAACTGTTTTTT
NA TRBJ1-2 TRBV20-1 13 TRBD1 CSARDRDNYGYTF TGCAGTGCTCGGGACAGGGATAACTATGGCTACACCTTC
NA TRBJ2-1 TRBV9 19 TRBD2 CASSVDGLAGGPTYNEQFF TGTGCCAGCAGCGTAGATGGGCTAGCGGGGGGGCCAACCTACAATGAGCAGTTCTTC
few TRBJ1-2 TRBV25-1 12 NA CASSEDFRGYTF TGTGCCAGCAGTGAAGACTTTCGAGGCTACACCTTC
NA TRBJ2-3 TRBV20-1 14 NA CSAPRASGEDTQYF TGCAGTGCACCCAGGGCCAGCGGTGAAGATACGCAGTATTTT
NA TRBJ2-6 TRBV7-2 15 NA CSEGQKDSGANVLTF TGTTCCGAGGGCCAAAAAGACTCTGGGGCCAACGTCCTGACTTTC
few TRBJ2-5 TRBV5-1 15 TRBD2 CASSPGTSGGPLLYF TGCGCCAGCAGCCCCGGGACTAGCGGGGGCCCACTACTGTACTTC
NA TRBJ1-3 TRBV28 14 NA CASSLPFSGNTIYF TGTGCCAGCAGTTTGCCGTTCTCTGGAAACACCATATATTTT
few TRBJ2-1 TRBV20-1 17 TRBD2 CSARSSGGAMRYNEQFF TGCAGTGCTAGAAGTAGCGGGGGGGCCATGCGGTACAATGAGCAGTTCTTC
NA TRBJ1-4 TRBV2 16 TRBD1 CASSARDREVAEKLFF TGTGCCAGCAGTGCCCGGGACAGGGAAGTGGCTGAAAAACTGTTTTTT
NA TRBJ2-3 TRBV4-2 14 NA CASSPGTLTDTQYF TGTGCCAGCAGTCCCGGGACCCTCACAGATACGCAGTATTTT
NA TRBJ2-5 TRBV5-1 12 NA CASSLGSGDQYF TGCGCCAGCAGCTTGGGTTCGGGTGACCAGTACTTC
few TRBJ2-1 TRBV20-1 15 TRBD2 CSAVVAGDFMKLQFF TGCAGTGCGGTGGTAGCGGGGGACTTTATGAAACTGCAGTTCTTC
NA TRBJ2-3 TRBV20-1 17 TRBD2 CSARVPSGGTSTDTQYF TGCAGTGCTAGAGTCCCTAGCGGGGGGACTAGCACAGATACGCAGTATTTT
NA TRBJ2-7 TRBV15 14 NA CATSRDRGWGEQYF TGTGCCACCAGCAGAGATCGGGGTTGGGGGGAGCAGTACTTC
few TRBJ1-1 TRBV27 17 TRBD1 CASIHRDRRTMNTEAFF TGTGCCAGCATCCACAGGGACAGACGAACTATGAACACTGAAGCTTTCTTT
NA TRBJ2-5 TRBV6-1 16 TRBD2 CASSRTSVGDGETQYF TGTGCCAGCAGCCGGACTAGCGTGGGAGATGGAGAGACCCAGTACTTC
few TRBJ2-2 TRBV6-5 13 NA CASSAGNTGELFF TGTGCCAGCAGCGCAGGGAACACCGGGGAGCTGTTCTTT
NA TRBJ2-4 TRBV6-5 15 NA CATRPGEFDKNIQYF TGTGCCACCAGGCCGGGGGAATTCGACAAAAACATTCAGTACTTC
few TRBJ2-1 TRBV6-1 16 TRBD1 CASSARQGKTYNEQFF TGTGCCAGCAGTGCCCGACAGGGTAAGACCTACAATGAGCAGTTCTTC
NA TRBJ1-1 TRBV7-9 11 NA CASRNAREAFF TGTGCCAGCAGAAATGCGCGTGAAGCTTTCTTT
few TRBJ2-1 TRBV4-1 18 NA CASSQDKVGLVRGNEQFF TGCGCCAGCAGCCAAGATAAGGTCGGATTGGTTAGAGGGAATGAGCAGTTCTTC